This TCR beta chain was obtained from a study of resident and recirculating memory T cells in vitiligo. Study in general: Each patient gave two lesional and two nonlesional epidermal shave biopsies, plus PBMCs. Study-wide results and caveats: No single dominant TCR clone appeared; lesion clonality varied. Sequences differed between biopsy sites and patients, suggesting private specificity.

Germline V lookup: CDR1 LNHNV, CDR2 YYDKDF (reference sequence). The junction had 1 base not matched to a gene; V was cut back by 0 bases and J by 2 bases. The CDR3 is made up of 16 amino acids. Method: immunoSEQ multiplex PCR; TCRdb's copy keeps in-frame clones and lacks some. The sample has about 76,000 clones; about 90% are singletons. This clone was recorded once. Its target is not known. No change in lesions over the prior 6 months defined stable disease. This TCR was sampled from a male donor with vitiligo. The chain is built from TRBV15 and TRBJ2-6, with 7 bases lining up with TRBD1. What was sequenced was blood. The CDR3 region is CATSRDGQAGANVLTF. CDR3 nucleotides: TGTGCCACCAGCAGAGATGGACAGGCTGGGGCCAACGTCCTGACTTTC. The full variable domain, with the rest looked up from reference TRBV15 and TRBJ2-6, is DAMVIQNPRYQVTQFGKPVTLSCSQTLNHNVMYWYQQKSSQAPKLLFHYYDKDFNNEADTPDNFQSRRPNTSFCFLDIRSPGLGDTAMYLCATSRDGQAGANVLTFGAGSRLTVL.